This record covers a single T cell receptor (beta chain). The antigen this receptor binds is unknown. No qualities accompany the bases; no much larger clone lies one base away. This sample was included in a study of blood T cell repertoires in COVID-19 (dated by TCRdb to the early 2020s). The study in broad terms: Samples from collaborators originated in the United States, Italy and Spain and spanned both the acute and convalescent phases of COVID-19. The material from the prospective study consisted of cDNA or gDNA derived from T cells, B-cell-depleted T cells, or PBMCs. The dataset comprised deeply sampled blood TCRbeta repertoires from subjects exposed to, actively infected with, or recovered from COVID-19. A freely available public database, intended as a resource for researchers studying the immune response to SARS-CoV-2, is where the repertoires were released. The samples were drawn from the first 160 participants of the ongoing ImmuneRACE study and from roughly 1,300 subjects provided by 6 global collaborators. A de-identified subject ID, COVID-19 status, age in years and sex were almost always included in the sample metadata. Where available, HLA class I and class II types were taken from metadata supplied by the sample provider and were not determined by assay-based typing.

The junction shows trimming of 4 bases on V and 13 bases on J, plus 17 bases between the germline ends. Inclusive of the bounding cysteine and phenylalanine, the CDR3 is 14 residues long. Only the CDR3 DNA stays, 42 bases, in frame from base 1. The CDR1 and CDR2 encoded by the germline V gene (reference sequence) are SEHNR and FQNEAQ. Overall study outcomes, separate from this receptor: The quantity of clinical and demographic metadata differed by source and by participant and was supplied without curation.

The immunoSEQ Assay, a bias-controlled multiplex PCR, was used to amplify TCRbeta CDR3 regions from genomic DNA. The study's processing was this. Nucleated cell counts per sample were estimated from amplification of reference gene primers within the assay. To quantify the absolute abundance of each unique TCRbeta CDR3 rearrangement, sequence reads were collapsed and filtered. For each sample, productive Simpson clonality was calculated as the square root of Simpson's diversity index over productive rearrangements. The clones in this table, taken by TCRdb from immuneACCESS, are in-frame only. Not every clone is retained; where verified, under half of the shortfall comes from an unresolved V gene, and the cause of the rest is unknown. V, J and clone size are those of that table, while D and trimming were read from the DNA. In all, the sample holds nearly 45,000 clones, and around 80% of those were seen once. About 45% of the sample goes to the ten largest clones.

Each collaborating institution followed its own protocols to collect whole blood in K2EDTA tubes. For TCRbeta analysis, collaborators shipped samples in one of three forms: frozen whole blood, isolated PBMCs, or DNA extracted from either of those sample types. This TCR was recovered from a human donor in a cohort sampled during active COVID-19. In this chain, TRBV7-9 is recombined with TRBJ1-6, and possibly TRBD1, on 6 matching bases. The material sequenced was peripheral blood. The CDR3 sequence is CASSSNRGSSPLHF. The DNA sequence is given as TGTGCCAGCAGCTCAAATAGGGGGTCGTCGCCCCTCCACTTT.